The clone carrying this T cell receptor (beta chain) was observed many times. One end of the junction does not line up with germline, which may come from a read error. The library targeted TCRbeta and was prepared with unique molecular identifiers. TCRdb analysed the PCR reads with MiXCR anew, one entry per CDR3 protein. The sample records fewer than 120,000 distinct CDR3 sequences, 9% to 12% being singletons. This specimen belongs to a study of T-cell reconstitution after alpha-beta-depleted transplantation in children. The germline V gene has CDR1 SGHRS and CDR2 YFSETQ. The CDR3 has 13 amino acids. This receptor was identified in a human donor who donated a stem cell graft to a child with acute lymphoblastic leukemia. The chain joins TRBV5-1 to TRBJ1-1; no definite D call. The specimen was PBMCs from the stem cell graft donor, collected from the stem cell graft. The CDR3 DNA reads TGCGCCAGCAACTTGATGGGGAACACTGAAGCTTTCTTT. Translating it yields CASNLMGNTEAFF.